This T cell receptor (beta chain) came from a study of blood T cells in healthy people across ages. Whole-study findings and limits: Age showed a roughly linear inverse relationship with TCR beta diversity per million T cells.

Combining a sample-barcoded 5' primer with a J-beta primer mix, a second PCR ran for about 7 to 11 cycles. Every cDNA molecule carried a tag from a template-switch adaptor bearing 12 random nucleotides. TCRdb used MiXCR to reprocess the 5' RACE reads, holding one entry per CDR3 protein. The table includes roughly 2 million distinct CDR3 sequences, roughly 52% detected once. The study drew donors from healthy Caucasian individuals in Russia aged roughly 6 to 90. About this clonotype itself: Its matching antigen is unknown.

The specimen sequenced was blood. The receptor was isolated from a woman in her thirties or forties in good health.

The CDR3 loop reads CASSVVATEYNEQFF. Written as DNA, the CDR3 is TGTGCCAGCAGCGTAGTCGCGACAGAATACAATGAGCAGTTCTTC. This chain links TRBV9 with TRBJ2-1, with D possibly matching TRBD1 (5 bases). CDR3 length: 15 residues. V was cut by 0 bases and J by 4 bases, with 11 bases left in between. The V gene's germline CDR1 is SGDLS and CDR2 YYNGEE.